This is a list of T cell receptor beta chains from one sample in a study of T cells after posttransplantation cyclophosphamide. The data were produced by immunoSEQ multiplex PCR, yet TCRdb's version contains in-frame clones alone and is incomplete. Of some 17,000 clones listed, 80% to 90% are singletons. Source: PBMCs, taken just under 450 days after allogeneic stem cell transplant with calcineurin inhibitor and methotrexate. These receptors were taken from a male patient in his 30s who received an allogeneic stem cell transplant from an unrelated donor, was CMV-positive, and had acute and chronic GVHD. These T cells may partly come from the graft donor. Each CDR3 is given without its conserved first and last residue. Only some rows state a clone size, as once, few, many or a class for expanded clones.

j_call: -; v_call: TRBV27; clone_size: -; cdr3_aa: ASSLQGPYEQY
j_call: TRBJ2-7; v_call: TRBV9; clone_size: -; cdr3_aa: ASSPGLADGYEQY
j_call: TRBJ2-1; v_call: TRBV7-2; clone_size: -; cdr3_aa: ASSPLTRWKRGGEQF
j_call: TRBJ2-3; v_call: TRBV5-8; clone_size: -; cdr3_aa: ASSYSSGGATDTQY
j_call: TRBJ2-1; v_call: TRBV28; clone_size: -; cdr3_aa: ASSLPLAGGPSDEQF
j_call: TRBJ1-5; v_call: TRBV5-5; clone_size: -; cdr3_aa: ASSLAGSGWNQPQH
j_call: TRBJ2-5; v_call: TRBV6-6; clone_size: -; cdr3_aa: ASSWTSRETQY
j_call: TRBJ2-1; v_call: TRBV28; clone_size: few; cdr3_aa: ASTQGLAVSYNEQF
j_call: TRBJ2-2; v_call: TRBV5-4; clone_size: -; cdr3_aa: ASSLDAREGRELF
j_call: TRBJ2-1; v_call: TRBV7-2; clone_size: -; cdr3_aa: ASSLDLAGHNEQF
j_call: TRBJ2-5; v_call: TRBV2; clone_size: -; cdr3_aa: ASSTGLGGETQY
j_call: TRBJ2-7; v_call: TRBV7-8; clone_size: -; cdr3_aa: ASSLGSTSRGARQY
j_call: TRBJ1-6; v_call: TRBV19; clone_size: -; cdr3_aa: ASSVGQGSSYNSPLH
j_call: TRBJ2-3; v_call: TRBV29-1; clone_size: -; cdr3_aa: SVDGLAGGGSTDTQY
j_call: TRBJ1-2; v_call: TRBV28; clone_size: once; cdr3_aa: ASCLPTGPPYGYT